The sequence of this T cell receptor beta chain was determined in a study of blood T cell repertoires in COVID-19. Looking at the study overall: PBMCs, B-cell-depleted T cells, or T cells provided the cDNA or gDNA that made up the material.

Sequencing was performed with immunoSEQ multiplex PCR; in TCRdb, only in-frame clones are kept and a portion is missing. Of approximately 140,000 clones listed, almost 85% were seen once; the top ten hold approximately 1.5%. The CDR3 loop spans 15 amino acids. V shed 3 bases and J shed 5 bases, with 14 bases lying between them. Per the germline V gene, CDR1 is SEHNR and CDR2 is FQNEAQ (reference sequence). The chain has TRBV7-9 and TRBJ1-3; D may be TRBD1 (6 bases). The source of this sequence is a man aged 55 to 70 with acute or convalescent COVID-19. Sequences were obtained from peripheral blood. The CDR3 region is CASSFPGTLRNTIYF. The DNA of the CDR3 is TGTGCCAGCAGCTTCCCAGGGACACTGAGAAACACCATATATTTT.